This TCR beta chain originates from a study of cytomegalovirus exposure and HLA in healthy donors. Study results and caveats: The study had only CMV serostatus as immune exposure information.

The V gene's germline CDR1 is SGDLS and CDR2 YYNGEE. Losses at the gene ends were 0 bases for V and 6 bases for J; bases not matched to a gene: 3. This CDR3 has 14 residues. A multiplex PCR was run with 60 Vbeta primers and 13 Jbeta primers. Only in-frame clones appear in the TCRdb table, and some are missing; sequencing was by immunoSEQ multiplex PCR. The sample carries 150,000 or so clones, over 75% recorded once. As regards this clone: The antigen is undetermined.

The specimen was PBMCs. This chain joins TRBV9 and TRBJ2-3; 8 nucleotides match TRBD2. The TCR originated in a man in his forties in good health and CMV-seropositive. CDR3 nucleotides: TGTGCCAGCAGCGTAGCTACGGGGGGGGATACGCAGTATTTT. This gives the protein CASSVATGGDTQYF.